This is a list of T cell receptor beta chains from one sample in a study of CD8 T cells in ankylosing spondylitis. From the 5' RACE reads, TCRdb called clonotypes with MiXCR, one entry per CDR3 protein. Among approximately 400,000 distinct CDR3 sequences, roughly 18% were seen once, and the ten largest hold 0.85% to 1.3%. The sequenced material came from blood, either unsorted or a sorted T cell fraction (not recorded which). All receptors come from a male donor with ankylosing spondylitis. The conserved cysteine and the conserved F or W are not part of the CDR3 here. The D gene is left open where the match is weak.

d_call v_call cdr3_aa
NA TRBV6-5 ASSSRGATNEKLF
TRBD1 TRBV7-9 ASSMGQGFEAF
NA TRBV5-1 ASSALGPSETQY
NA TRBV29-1 SVQQSSYEQY
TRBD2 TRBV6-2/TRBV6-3 ASSYGLAGSTDTQY
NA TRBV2 ASQRGNNEKLF
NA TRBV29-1 SPVVRQETQY
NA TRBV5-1 ASSFVGAPNGEQF
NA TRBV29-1 SGLGQNNEQF
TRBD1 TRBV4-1 ASSQEGTDRNYGYT
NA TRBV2 ASGWVPGNTIY
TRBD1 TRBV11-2 ASSLLATGGRANTEAF
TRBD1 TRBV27 ASSLGRDSIYEQY
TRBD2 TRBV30 AWSRSRTSGGKSSYNEQF
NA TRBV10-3 AISEGGLEQY
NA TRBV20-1 SARDAGAIEKLF
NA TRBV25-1 ASSVGTSGANVLT
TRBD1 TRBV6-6 ASRRQGNTEAF
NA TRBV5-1 ASSLGARDYT
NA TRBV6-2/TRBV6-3 ASTQGRIREQY
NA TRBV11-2 ASSLVGLNTGELF
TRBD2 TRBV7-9 ASSLRGLANYNEQF
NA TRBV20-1 SARESGNSPLH
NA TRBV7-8 ASLRTDTQY
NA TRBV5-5 ASSLDVNQPQH
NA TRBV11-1 ASSLAWTADEQF
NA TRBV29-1 SVESRSAYGYT
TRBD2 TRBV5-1 ASSLPSGGSSTDTQY
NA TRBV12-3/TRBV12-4 ASSFRSSSGNTIY
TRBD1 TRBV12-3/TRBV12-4 ASSTQGASSGANVLT
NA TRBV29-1 SVDIVRSYNEQF
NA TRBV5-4 ASSWGFTSDTQY
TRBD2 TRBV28 ASSQAGGPQNTQY
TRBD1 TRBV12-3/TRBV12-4 ASRRQGFNYGYT
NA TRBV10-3 AISGLQGGGYT
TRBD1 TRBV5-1 ASSLGTGQNSPLH
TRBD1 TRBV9 ASSVLPGTGSRGNTIY
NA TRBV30 AWSFPEAQPQH
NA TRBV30 AWTQQGGTEAF
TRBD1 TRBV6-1 ASRPTGAETQY
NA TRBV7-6 ASSLAADPSYEQY
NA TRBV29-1 SVEDLAGKGYGYT
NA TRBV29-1 SVVSRGVSSYNEQF
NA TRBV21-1 ASSKEGSQETQY
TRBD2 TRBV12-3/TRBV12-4 ASSFGGGLGDTQY
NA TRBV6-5 ASSYSRQGISYT
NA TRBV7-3 ASSLNPRGTDTQY
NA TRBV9 ASSVGDWLGTEAF
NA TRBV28 ASSLVRAGETQY
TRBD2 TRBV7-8 ASSLVGGGGSQETQY
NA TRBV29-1 SVTSPNSGANVLT
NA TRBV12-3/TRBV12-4 ASTLTSRGGGGELF
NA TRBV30 AWSFEVYRNTEAF
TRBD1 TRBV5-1 ASSVGQERNTIY
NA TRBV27 ASSTPRGFGTDTQY
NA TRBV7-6 ASSYHTGSTEAF
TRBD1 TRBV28 ASSFGGQGGGEQF
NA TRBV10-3 ATVRNNEQF
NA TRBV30 AWNTLNTEAF
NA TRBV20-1 SARGQSTDTQY